Presented here are 22 T cell receptor beta chains from one specimen sequenced in a study of T-cell memory formation after mild COVID-19. TCRdb passed the 5' RACE reads through MiXCR, listing each CDR3 protein once. The sample includes roughly 400,000 distinct CDR3 sequences, 20% to 25% of them seen just once. Sequencing was performed on PBMCs or a T cell subset sorted from them (not recorded which). Receptors were obtained from an adult woman who had mild COVID-19 (a few samples of this study predate the infection). Cell type and time point are not known.

This clonotype is medium-sized within its sample. Being one base from a much bigger clone, this may be a read error. V is TRBV12-3 or TRBV12-4 and J is TRBJ2-5; tentatively, D is TRBD1 (6 bases). The germline V and J ends were trimmed by 6 bases and 3 bases, with 23 bases remaining between them. The CDR3 runs 17 residues. CDR3 region: CASSLLGARDGKETQYF. In DNA, the CDR3 is TGTGCCAGCAGCCTACTGGGGGCCCGGGACGGCAAAGAGACCCAGTACTTC.

The chain recombines TRBV5-1 with TRBJ1-4, with 7 bases fitting TRBD1. The V segment lost 4 bases and the J segment 8 bases; nucleotides outside the gene matches: 8. Germline CDR1 reads SGHRS; CDR2 reads YFSETQ. This CDR3 has 14 amino acids. The CDR3 DNA sequence: TGCGCCAGCAGCGTGAGACAGGGTGGCGAAAAACTGTTTTTT. Encoded protein: CASSVRQGGEKLFF.

This chain connects TRBV4-3 to TRBJ1-5; D remains unclear. CDR3 length: 15 amino acids. Germline V gene data show CDR1 as LGHNA and CDR2 as YSLEER. The germline V and J ends were trimmed by 0 bases and 2 bases, with 8 bases remaining between them. The CDR3 region has the DNA TGCGCCAGCAGCCAAGATAGGGCGGGCAATCAGCCCCAGCATTTT. The encoded protein is CASSQDRAGNQPQHF.

The chain combines TRBV4-1 with TRBJ1-3, with 7 bases matching TRBD1. Germline CDR1 reads MGHRA; CDR2 reads YSYEKL. This CDR3 is 16 amino acids long. Unmatched junction bases numbered 9, after V lost 4 bases and J lost 3 bases. This CDR3 is CASSRVGGGFGNTIYF. The CDR3 coding sequence is TGCGCCAGCAGCCGAGTAGGAGGGGGCTTTGGAAACACCATATATTTT.

V usage is TRBV11-2 and J usage is TRBJ2-1, with no clear D. V lost 3 bases to trimming and J lost 6 bases, with 18 bases between them. This CDR3 comprises 16 residues. CDR1 is SGHAT, CDR2 FQNNGV, per germline. The CDR3 sequence: CASSFKTGWWGNEQFF. The CDR3 DNA is TGTGCCAGCAGCTTTAAGACGGGTTGGTGGGGCAATGAGCAGTTCTTC.

The V call is TRBV7-2, the J call TRBJ2-6; TRBD2 is a possible D gene (6 bases). CDR1 is SGHTA and CDR2 is FQGNSA in the germline V gene. This CDR3 has 15 amino acids. Trimming shortened V by 1 base and J by 2 bases, and 6 bases separated the two germline ends. The CDR3, as DNA: TGTGCCAGCAGCTTAGGACTAGCTGGGGCCAACGTCCTGACTTTC. Translation gives CASSLGLAGANVLTF.

The V call is TRBV30, the J call TRBJ2-1, with a possible D match to TRBD2 (6 bases). Germline V gene data show CDR1 as GTSNPN and CDR2 as SVGIG (reference sequence). The CDR3 sequence is 14 residues long. V was trimmed by 3 bases and J by 7 bases, leaving 16 bases between them. The CDR3: CAWRRGTNSNEQFF. CDR3 sequence (DNA): TGTGCCTGGAGACGGGGGACGAATTCAAATGAGCAGTTCTTC.

This clonotype has more than one count but fewer than ten. V and J are TRBV7-9 and TRBJ2-7; 8 bases align to TRBD2. Germline CDR1 is SEHNR and CDR2 is FQNEAQ (reference sequence). The junction had 7 bases not matched to a gene; V was cut back by 5 bases and J by 7 bases. The length of the CDR3 is 13 residues. The CDR3 DNA reads TGTGCCAGCAGCGAGGAGCGGGAGAAGGAGCAGTACTTC. This sequence encodes CASSEEREKEQYF.

This clonotype was seen a handful of times. The rearrangement uses TRBV19 and TRBJ1-6; TRBD1 matches at 7 bases. V gave up 5 bases and J gave up 3 bases; unmatched junction bases: 4. The CDR3 is 15 residues long. Per germline, CDR1 LNHDA and CDR2 SQIVND (reference sequence). The CDR3 nucleotides read TGTGCCAGTAGTCTCCGACAGGGCTATAATTCACCCCTCCACTTT. Translating gives CASSLRQGYNSPLHF.

This clonotype has more than one count but fewer than ten. This chain uses TRBV7-2 with TRBJ2-7; 9 bases are a match to TRBD2. Germline trimming cut 5 bases from V and 1 base from J; bases unmatched to any gene: 3. CDR1 and CDR2 from the germline V gene are SGHTA and FQGNSA. The CDR3 is 14 amino acids. CDR3 sequence reads: CASSRTSASYEQYF. CDR3 DNA: TGTGCCAGCAGCAGGACTAGCGCTTCCTACGAGCAGTACTTC.

The table lists this clonotype with a few counts. The chain carries TRBV5-1 and TRBJ2-2; 7 bases agree with TRBD2. The CDR3 consists of 15 residues. Germline loops: CDR1 SGHRS, CDR2 YFSETQ. Trimming cost V 4 bases and J 7 bases; bases outside gene matches: 10. The CDR3 DNA reads TGCGCCAGCAGCGTGACTAGCACCCAGGGCGGGGAGCTGTTTTTT. This sequence encodes CASSVTSTQGGELFF. The variable domain in full, completed from reference TRBV5-1 and TRBJ2-2, reads KAGVTQTPRYLIKTRGQQVTLSCSPISGHRSVSWYQQTPGQGLQFLFEYFSETQRNKGNFPGRFSGRQFSNSRSEMNVSTLELGDSALYLCASSVTSTQGGELFFGEGSRLTVL.

This clonotype was observed a handful of times. This chain uses TRBV4-1 with TRBJ2-1; no clear D. The ends were cut back, 1 base at V and 5 bases at J, with 9 bases in the middle. CDR3 length: 14 residues. CDR1 and CDR2 (germline): MGHRA, YSYEKL. CDR3 in amino acids: CASSQGIENNEQFF. CDR3 bases: TGCGCCAGCAGCCAAGGAATAGAAAACAATGAGCAGTTCTTC.

This clonotype has a handful of counts. The genes are TRBV20-1 and TRBJ1-1, with a tentative D call TRBD1 (5 bases). Germline assignment: CDR1 DFQATT and CDR2 SNEGSKA (reference sequence). CDR3 length equals 14 residues. V was clipped by 6 bases and J by 4 bases, with 18 bases between them. CDR3: CSAIRGLPSTEAFF. In DNA form, the CDR3 reads TGCAGTGCCATTCGGGGGTTACCCAGCACTGAAGCTTTCTTT.

The chain joins TRBV7-9 to TRBJ2-1; maybe TRBD2 (6 bases). The CDR3 runs to 14 residues. V lost 11 bases to trimming and J lost 0 bases, with 14 bases between them. The germline gives CDR1 SEHNR, CDR2 FQNEAQ (reference sequence). The CDR3, as DNA: TGTGCCGGAGTAGGAGGGAGCTCCTACAATGAGCAGTTCTTC. It translates to CAGVGGSSYNEQFF.

This clonotype has a single count. The CDR3 DNA sequence: TGTGCCAGCAGCTTAGTCTCCTCACGGCAGGGGGCCAAAAACATTCAGTACTTC. The encoded protein is CASSLVSSRQGAKNIQYF. The chain links TRBV7-9 to TRBJ2-4; TRBD1 might be the D (6 bases). Germline assignment: CDR1 SEHNR and CDR2 FQNEAQ (reference sequence). This CDR3 region has 18 residues. The V and J ends lost 1 base and 1 base respectively, with 17 bases between them.

The chain links TRBV30 to TRBJ1-1; the D is unclear. V dropped 5 bases and J dropped 2 bases, with 21 bases sitting between them. There are 16 residues in the CDR3. CDR1 is GTSNPN, CDR2 SVGIG, per germline (reference sequence). The chain's CDR3 is CAWAVDGRFINTEAFF. The DNA of the CDR3 is TGTGCCTGGGCGGTGGACGGCCGCTTCATTAACACTGAAGCTTTCTTT.

The rearrangement joins TRBV12-3 or TRBV12-4 to TRBJ2-7; 9 bases fit TRBD1. The CDR3 covers 15 residues. Trimming cost V 6 bases and J 2 bases; bases outside gene matches: 8. CDR3: CASRGEGTGPYEQYF. CDR3 DNA sequence: TGTGCCAGCAGGGGCGAGGGGACAGGGCCCTACGAGCAGTACTTC.

This CDR3 reads CASSFRVVTTQETQYF. As DNA, the CDR3 is TGTGCCAGCAGCTTTAGGGTTGTGACTACTCAAGAGACCCAGTACTTC. The V call is TRBV11-2, the J call TRBJ2-5; D might be TRBD2 (5 bases). V lost 3 bases, J lost 2 bases, and 16 bases lay in between. Germline CDR1 SGHAT, CDR2 FQNNGV. The CDR3 covers 16 residues.

This clonotype came up a few times. V gene TRBV25-1 combines with J gene TRBJ2-7, with 7 bases fitting TRBD1. The V segment lost 1 base and the J segment 12 bases; nucleotides outside the gene matches: 9. CDR1 is MGHDK and CDR2 is SYGVNS in the germline V gene. The CDR3 is made up of 13 amino acids. Here the CDR3 DNA reads TGTGCCAGCAGTGAATTCGGGACAGCGAACCTGTACTTC. This gives the protein CASSEFGTANLYF.

This clonotype showed up just a few times. The chain is built from TRBV6-5 and TRBJ2-1; D remains ambiguous. The ends were cut back, 1 base at V and 2 bases at J, with 6 bases in the middle. The CDR3 length is 14 residues. Germline CDR1 reads MNHEY; CDR2 reads SVGAGI. The CDR3: CASSYFQTYNEQFF. The CDR3 coding sequence is TGTGCCAGCAGTTACTTCCAAACCTACAATGAGCAGTTCTTC.

This clonotype was detected only a few times. The CDR3 nucleotides are TGCGCCAGCAGCCTCGGACTAGCGGGAGGGGCCCAGTTCTTC. This gives the protein CASSLGLAGGAQFF. The chain employs TRBV4-3 and TRBJ2-1; 15 positions agree with TRBD2. Germline V gene sequence: CDR1 LGHNA, CDR2 YSLEER. V shed 4 bases, J shed 13 bases, and the junction held 5 bases outside the gene matches. The CDR3 is made up of 14 amino acids.

This sequence joins TRBV11-2 and TRBJ2-7; the match to TRBD2 covers 15 bases. The CDR3 totals 21 residues. The V gene end was trimmed by 6 bases and the J gene end by 0 bases; junction bases not matched to a gene: 18. The V gene's germline CDR1 is SGHAT and CDR2 FQNNGV. CDR3 in amino acids: CASRTFRSGLAGGPSSYEQYF. CDR3 DNA: TGTGCCAGCAGGACTTTCAGATCGGGACTAGCGGGGGGACCAAGCTCCTACGAGCAGTACTTC. Together with reference TRBV11-2 and TRBJ2-7, the CDR3 gives the full variable domain: EAGVAQSPRYKIIEKRQSVAFWCNPISGHATLYWYQQILGQGPKLLIQFQNNGVVDDSQLPKDRFSAERLKGVDSTLKIQPAKLEDSAVYLCASRTFRSGLAGGPSSYEQYFGPGTRLTVT.